Presented here are 5 T cell receptor beta chains from one specimen sequenced in a study of PD-L1 blockade in urothelial cancer. Only in-frame clones appear in the TCRdb table, and some are missing; sequencing was by immunoSEQ multiplex PCR. The sample has 70,000 or so clones; less than 90% are singletons. Sequenced here: PBMCs, sampled around atezolizumab (anti-PD-L1) treatment. The source is a man aged 55 to 70 with urothelial cancer.

This clone was seen a handful of times. CDR3 sequence reads: CAINGGGGYTF. CDR3 coding DNA: TGTGCCATCAACGGGGGTGGCGGCTACACCTTC. V is TRBV10-3 and J is TRBJ1-2; possibly TRBD1 for D (5 bases). Germline assignment: CDR1 ENHRY and CDR2 SYGVKD. The CDR3 extends over 11 amino acids. The V end was cut by 7 bases, the J end by 8 bases, with 11 bases between.

This clone showed up just a few times. The V and J genes are TRBV7-6 and TRBJ1-1; unclear D gene. Trimming removed 4 bases from V and 1 base from J, with 13 bases in between. CDR1 is SGHVS, CDR2 FNYEAQ, per germline. The CDR3 has 15 amino acids. The CDR3 protein is CASSSGWTGNTEAFF. The DNA of the CDR3 is TGTGCCAGCAGCTCGGGATGGACGGGGAACACTGAAGCTTTCTTT.

CDR3 sequence reads: CASSEMGQAADTQYF. CDR3 nucleotides: TGCGCCAGCAGTGAGATGGGACAAGCAGCAGATACGCAGTATTTT. The rearrangement uses TRBV10-1 and TRBJ2-3; the D gene is possibly TRBD1 (6 bases). The CDR3 runs to 15 residues. V was trimmed by 2 bases and J by 4 bases, leaving 13 bases between them. Germline CDR1 and CDR2: WNHNN and SYGVQD (reference sequence).

The chain carries TRBV6-4 and TRBJ2-7; the match to TRBD1 covers 10 bases. The CDR3 has 13 amino acids. Germline CDR1 MRHNA, CDR2 SNTAGT. V lost 10 bases and J lost 1; bases outside the gene matches: 4. The CDR3 loop reads CAIRQGASYEQYF. CDR3 bases: TGTGCCATCAGACAGGGGGCGTCCTACGAGCAGTACTTC.

V is TRBV5-6 and J is TRBJ1-2; a weak D match, TRBD1 (5 bases). CDR1 and CDR2 from the germline V gene are SGHDT and YYEEEE. CDR3 length: 15 amino acids. V lost 4 bases, J lost 5 bases, and 18 bases lay in between. Here the CDR3 DNA reads TGTGCCAGCAGCCGGGAGGGGAGAGTAATATATGGCTACACCTTC. It codes for CASSREGRVIYGYTF.